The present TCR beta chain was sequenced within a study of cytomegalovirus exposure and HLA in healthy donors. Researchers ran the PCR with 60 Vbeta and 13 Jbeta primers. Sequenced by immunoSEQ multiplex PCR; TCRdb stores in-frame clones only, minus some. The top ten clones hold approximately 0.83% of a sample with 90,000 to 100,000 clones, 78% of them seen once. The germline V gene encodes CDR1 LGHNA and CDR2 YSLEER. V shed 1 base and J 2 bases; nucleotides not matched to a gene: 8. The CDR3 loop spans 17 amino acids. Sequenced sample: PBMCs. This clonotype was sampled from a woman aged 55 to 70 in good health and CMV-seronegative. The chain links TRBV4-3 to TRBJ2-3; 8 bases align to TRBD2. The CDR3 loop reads CASSQGVQAGATDTQYF. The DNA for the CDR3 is TGCGCCAGCAGCCAAGGAGTGCAAGCGGGAGCCACAGATACGCAGTATTTT.